This T cell receptor (beta chain) was retrieved from a study of blood T cell repertoires in COVID-19. At the level of the study: COVID-19 samples, acute and convalescent, were from the United States, Italy and Spain.

Germline-derived CDR1 and CDR2 are KGHSH and LQKENI. Trimming pared 1 base from V and 3 bases from J, leaving 12 bases between. The CDR3 sequence is 15 residues long. Measured with immunoSEQ multiplex PCR; TCRdb has only the in-frame clones, and not every one. The data show approximately 200,000 clones, around 86% seen once. The sequencing input was peripheral blood. The chain joins TRBV18 to TRBJ1-1; D not certain. This receptor was obtained from a woman in her twenties or thirties with active or convalescent COVID-19. The CDR3 sequence: CASSPQNSRDTEAFF. In nucleotides, the CDR3 is TGTGCCAGCTCACCACAGAACTCCCGGGACACTGAAGCTTTCTTT.